This T cell receptor beta chain was retrieved from a study of shared clonotypes between healthy human individuals. Whole-study context: Each donor had three CD4 naive, three CD4 memory, two CD8 naive and one CD8 memory plate.

This clone was detected once. Repertoires were generated with immunoSEQ multiplex PCR, while TCRdb's copy carries only in-frame clones and drops some. The sample includes roughly 2.5 million clones, approximately 92% of them seen just once. Germline CDR1 and CDR2: SGHTA and FQGNSA. Trimming took off 1 base at V and 7 bases at J, with 13 bases between the two ends. The CDR3 extends over 14 amino acids. This TCR came from a man between 18 and 29 years old in good health. Sequencing was performed on naive CD4+ T cells sorted from blood. Subset given: CD45RA+ positively selected. The chain joins TRBV7-2 to TRBJ2-5; D is possibly TRBD1 or TRBD2 (7 bases each). The DNA of the CDR3 is TGTGCCAGCAGCTTAGACAGGGGAGGGTTGACCCAGTACTTC. It yields the protein CASSLDRGGLTQYF.